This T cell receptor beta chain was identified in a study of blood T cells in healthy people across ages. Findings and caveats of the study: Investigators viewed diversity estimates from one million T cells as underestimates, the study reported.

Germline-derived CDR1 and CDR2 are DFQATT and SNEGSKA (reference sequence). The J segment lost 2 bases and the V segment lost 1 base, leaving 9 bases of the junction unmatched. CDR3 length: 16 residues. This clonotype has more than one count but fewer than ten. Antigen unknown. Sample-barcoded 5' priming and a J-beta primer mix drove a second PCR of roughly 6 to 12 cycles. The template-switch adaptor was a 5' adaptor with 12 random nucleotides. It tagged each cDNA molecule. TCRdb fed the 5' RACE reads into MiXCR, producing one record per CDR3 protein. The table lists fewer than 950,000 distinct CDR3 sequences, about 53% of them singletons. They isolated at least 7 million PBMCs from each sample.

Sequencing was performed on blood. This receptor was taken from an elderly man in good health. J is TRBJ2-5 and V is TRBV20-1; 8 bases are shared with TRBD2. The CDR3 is CSARGVQVAGQETQYF. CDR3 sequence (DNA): TGCAGTGCTAGAGGGGTCCAGGTAGCGGGGCAAGAGACCCAGTACTTC.